The 10 T cell receptor beta chains listed next were all sequenced from one sample in a study of T cells after yellow fever vaccination. TCRdb analysed the 5' RACE reads with MiXCR anew, one entry per CDR3 protein. This repertoire shows 340,000 or so distinct CDR3 sequences, under 15% found once; its top ten account for 3.2%. The sample was CD4+ T cells sorted from PBMCs, taken 15 days after the yellow fever booster vaccination. Receptors originate from a man between 18 and 35 years old who received the YFV17D yellow fever vaccine.

At least ten counts were recorded for this clonotype. V is TRBV5-1 and J is TRBJ2-5, with 9 bases matching TRBD1. CDR1 is SGHRS and CDR2 is YFSETQ in the germline V gene. The CDR3 is made up of 14 amino acids. V was pared by 0 bases and J by 4 bases, with 1 base of the junction left unmatched. The chain's CDR3 is CASSLEDRGETQYF. CDR3 DNA sequence: TGCGCCAGCAGCTTGGAGGACAGGGGAGAGACCCAGTACTTC.

This clonotype was detected a few times. This sequence joins TRBV27 and TRBJ1-5; possible D gene TRBD1, 6 bases. This CDR3 spans 19 amino acids. From germline, CDR1 is MNHEY and CDR2 SMNVEV (reference sequence). With 2 bases removed from V and 3 bases from J, the gap between germline ends came to 23 bases. Here the CDR3 reads CASSLEGGWGATNNQPQHF. For the CDR3, the DNA is TGTGCCAGCAGTTTAGAAGGGGGGTGGGGCGCGACGAACAATCAGCCCCAGCATTTT.

The chain carries TRBV20-1 and TRBJ2-2, with D maybe TRBD1 (5 bases). The ends were cut back, 6 bases at V and 6 bases at J, with 11 bases in the middle. From germline, CDR1 is DFQATT and CDR2 SNEGSKA (reference sequence). CDR3 length: 12 residues. The CDR3 sequence is CSAQDTPGELFF. As DNA, the CDR3 is TGCAGTGCCCAGGACACTCCCGGGGAGCTGTTTTTT.

This clonotype appeared a few times. The V and J genes are TRBV12-3 or TRBV12-4 and TRBJ1-3; TRBD1 agrees at 7 bases. Trimming at V came to 6 bases and at J to 0 bases, leaving 5 bases not matched to a gene. CDR3 length equals 15 residues. CDR3 sequence reads: CASRGTDISGNTIYF. CDR3 DNA: TGTGCCAGCAGAGGGACAGACATCTCTGGAAACACCATATATTTT.

This clonotype was counted a few times. The CDR3 here is CATLRDTLGYNEQFF. In nucleotides, the CDR3 is TGTGCCACCCTCCGGGACACCCTTGGCTACAATGAGCAGTTCTTC. The genes are TRBV25-1 and TRBJ2-1; TRBD1 is a possible D gene (6 bases). CDR3 length: 15 residues. Germline V gene data show CDR1 as MGHDK and CDR2 as SYGVNS. V was clipped by 10 bases and J by 3 bases, with 19 bases between them.

This clonotype was seen only a few times. V usage is TRBV6-6 and J usage is TRBJ2-7, with D possibly being TRBD1 or TRBD2 (5 bases each). Trimming cost V 5 bases and J 5 bases, with 16 bases left between them. Germline values: CDR1 MNHNY, CDR2 SVGAGI (reference sequence). This CDR3 has 14 amino acids. CDR3 loop: CASSPRSGPNEQYF. CDR3 DNA: TGTGCCAGCAGTCCGCGGTCGGGGCCCAACGAGCAGTACTTC.

This clonotype appeared a few times. The chain combines TRBV7-2 with TRBJ1-4, with D perhaps matching TRBD1 (6 bases). The ends were cut back, 0 bases at V and 0 bases at J, with 14 bases in the middle. The CDR3 extends over 18 amino acids. CDR1 and CDR2 from the germline V gene are SGHTA and FQGNSA. In DNA, the CDR3 is TGTGCCAGCAGCTTAGCGCTCGGCAGGGGAACAACTAATGAAAAACTGTTTTTT. Translating it yields CASSLALGRGTTNEKLFF.

The chain uses TRBV7-2 and TRBJ2-7; 9 bases map to TRBD1. After removal of 2 bases from V and 4 bases from J, the junction contained 6 bases not matched to a gene. Germline loops: CDR1 SGHTA, CDR2 FQGNSA. The CDR3 runs 15 residues. The chain's CDR3 is CASSLTGGSGYEQYF. DNA for the CDR3: TGTGCCAGCAGCTTAACAGGGGGCAGTGGATACGAGCAGTACTTC. The entire variable domain, with the rest obtained from reference TRBV7-2 and TRBJ2-7, is as follows: GAGVSQSPSNKVTEKGKDVELRCDPISGHTALYWYRQSLGQGLEFLIYFQGNSAPDKSGLPSDRFSAERTGGSVSTLTIQRTQQEDSAVYLCASSLTGGSGYEQYFGPGTRLTVT.

The table lists this clonotype with a few counts. This rearrangement joins TRBV28 to TRBJ2-7, with a possible D match to TRBD1 (6 bases). The germline CDR1 and CDR2 sequences are MDHEN and SYDVKM. The CDR3 loop spans 13 amino acids. Trimming took 5 bases from V and 6 from J, leaving 14 bases between them. The CDR3 DNA follows: TGTGCCAGCAGTACCCCAGGGGAAGGCGAGCAGTACGTC. It specifies CASSTPGEGEQYV.

The genes are TRBV27 and TRBJ2-1; the D gene is possibly TRBD2 (5 bases). CDR3 size: 18 residues. The V and J ends lost 5 bases and 4 bases respectively, with 24 bases between them. Germline V gives CDR1 MNHEY, CDR2 SMNVEV (reference sequence). The CDR3 protein is CASSLRRKGLLVYNEQFF. CDR3 DNA sequence: TGTGCCAGCAGTCTAAGGAGGAAGGGTTTGTTGGTTTACAATGAGCAGTTCTTC.